The table lists the clone carrying this TCR beta chain with a few counts. The antigen is unknown. The CDR3 has 12 amino acids. V gave up 5 bases and J gave up 6 bases, with 11 bases separating them. CDR1 and CDR2 from the germline V gene are SGHRS and YFSETQ. This sample is part of a study of cytomegalovirus exposure and HLA in healthy donors. The study's findings and limits: TCR beta sequences reportedly predicted most subjects' HLA-A and HLA-B alleles accurately.

The PCR made use of 60 Vbeta and 13 Jbeta primers. The table came from immunoSEQ multiplex PCR; TCRdb's copy has only in-frame clones and leaves some out. The sample includes fewer than 130,000 clones, around two thirds seen only once; the top ten take 3% to 4%. The V and J genes are TRBV5-1 and TRBJ1-2, with TRBD1 as a possible D gene (5 bases). Source material: PBMCs. The origin of this receptor is a man in his thirties or forties in good health and CMV-seropositive. CDR3 region: CASSSDTNGYTF. CDR3 DNA sequence: TGCGCCAGCAGTTCGGACACCAATGGCTACACCTTC.